The clone carrying this TCR beta chain occurred many times. Antigen unknown. This sample stems from a study of T cells in Graves' hyperthyroidism and ophthalmopathy. Diagnosis relied on clinical symptoms, serum thyroxine and TRAb, thyroid ultrasound and orbital computed tomography. Extraction of PBMCs used 7.5 to 10 ml of fresh peripheral blood. V gave up 7 bases and J gave up 1 base, with 19 bases separating them. The CDR3 extends over 16 amino acids. Per the germline V gene, CDR1 is MGHDK and CDR2 is SYGVNS. Notes on the study in general: Blood shared most expanded thyroid clonotypes above 0.001.

Amplified TCR beta CDR3 regions derived from RNA transcripts. HTBI primers were employed in a first-round RT-PCR of the TCR CDR3. One entry per CDR3 protein results from TCRdb running MiXCR on the multiplex PCR reads. The table shows around 720,000 distinct CDR3 sequences, with 30% to 40% occurring only once. The chain has TRBV25-1 and TRBJ1-1; no definite D call. This TCR derives from a woman aged 40-49 years with Graves' hyperthyroidism. The specimen was blood. CDR3 sequence: CASTHTLLGGNTEAFF. In DNA, the CDR3 is TGTGCCAGCACCCATACTCTACTCGGAGGGAACACTGAAGCTTTCTTT.